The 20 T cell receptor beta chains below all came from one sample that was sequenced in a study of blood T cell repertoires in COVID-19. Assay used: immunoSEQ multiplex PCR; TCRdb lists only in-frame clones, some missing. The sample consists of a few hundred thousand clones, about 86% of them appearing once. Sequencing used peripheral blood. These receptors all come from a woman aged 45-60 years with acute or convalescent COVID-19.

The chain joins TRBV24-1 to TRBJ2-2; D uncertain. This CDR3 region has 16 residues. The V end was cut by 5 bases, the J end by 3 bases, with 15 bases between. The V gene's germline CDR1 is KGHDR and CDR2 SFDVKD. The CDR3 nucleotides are TGTGCCACCAGTGCCCGAAGATCTGCGGACACCGGGGAGCTGTTTTTT. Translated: CATSARRSADTGELFF.

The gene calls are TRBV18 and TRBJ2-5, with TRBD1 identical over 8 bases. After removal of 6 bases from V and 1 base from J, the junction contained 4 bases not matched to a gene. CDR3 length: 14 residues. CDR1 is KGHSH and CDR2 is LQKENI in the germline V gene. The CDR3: CASSDTGGQETQYF. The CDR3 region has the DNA TGTGCCAGCTCCGACACAGGGGGCCAAGAGACCCAGTACTTC.

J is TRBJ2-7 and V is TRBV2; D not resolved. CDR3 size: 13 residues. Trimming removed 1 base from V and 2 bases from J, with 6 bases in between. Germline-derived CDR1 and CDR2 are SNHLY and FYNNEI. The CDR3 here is CASSEDQTYEQYV. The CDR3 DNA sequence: TGTGCCAGCAGTGAAGACCAGACCTACGAGCAGTACGTC.

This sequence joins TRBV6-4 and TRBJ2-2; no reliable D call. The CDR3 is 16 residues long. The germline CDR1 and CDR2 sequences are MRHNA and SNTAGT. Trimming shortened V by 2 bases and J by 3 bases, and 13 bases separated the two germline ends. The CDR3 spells CASSDTAEIDTGELFF. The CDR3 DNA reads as TGTGCCAGCAGTGACACCGCGGAGATTGACACCGGGGAGCTGTTTTTT.

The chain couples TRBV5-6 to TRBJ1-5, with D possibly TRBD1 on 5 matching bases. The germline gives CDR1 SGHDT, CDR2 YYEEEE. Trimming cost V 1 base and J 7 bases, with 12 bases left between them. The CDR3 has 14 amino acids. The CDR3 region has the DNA TGTGCCAGCAGCTTGTTCCAGGGAGGGCAGCCCCAGCATTTT. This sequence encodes CASSLFQGGQPQHF.

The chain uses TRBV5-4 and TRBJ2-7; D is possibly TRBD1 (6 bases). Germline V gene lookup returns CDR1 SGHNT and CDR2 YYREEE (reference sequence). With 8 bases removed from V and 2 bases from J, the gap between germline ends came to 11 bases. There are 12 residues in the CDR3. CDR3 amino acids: CASSDRTYEQYF. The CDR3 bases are TGTGCCAGTTCCGACAGGACCTACGAGCAGTACTTC.

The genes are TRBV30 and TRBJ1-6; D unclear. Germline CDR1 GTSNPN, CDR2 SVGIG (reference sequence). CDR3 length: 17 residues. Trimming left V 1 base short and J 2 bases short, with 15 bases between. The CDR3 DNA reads TGTGCCTGGAGTGGTCGAGAGGTACGAACCTATAATTCACCCCTCCACTTT. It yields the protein CAWSGREVRTYNSPLHF.

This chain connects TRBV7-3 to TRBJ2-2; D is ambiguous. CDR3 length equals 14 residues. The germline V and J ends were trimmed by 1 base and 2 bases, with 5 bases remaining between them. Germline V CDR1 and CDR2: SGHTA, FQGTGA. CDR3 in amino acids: CASSLMGNTGELFF. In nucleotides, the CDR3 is TGTGCCAGCAGCTTAATGGGCAACACCGGGGAGCTGTTTTTT.

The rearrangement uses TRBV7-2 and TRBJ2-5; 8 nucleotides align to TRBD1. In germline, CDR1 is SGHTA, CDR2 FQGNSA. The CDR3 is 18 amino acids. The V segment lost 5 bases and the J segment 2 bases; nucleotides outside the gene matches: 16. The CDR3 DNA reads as TGTGCCAGCAGCCTCCTAACTCACAGGGGGAATTCACAAGAGACCCAGTACTTC. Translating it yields CASSLLTHRGNSQETQYF.

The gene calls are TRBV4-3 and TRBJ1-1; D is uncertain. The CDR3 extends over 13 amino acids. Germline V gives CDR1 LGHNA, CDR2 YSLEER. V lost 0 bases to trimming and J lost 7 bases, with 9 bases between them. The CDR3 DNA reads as TGCGCCAGCAGCCAAGATGGGTCAGGTGAAGCTTTCTTT. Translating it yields CASSQDGSGEAFF.

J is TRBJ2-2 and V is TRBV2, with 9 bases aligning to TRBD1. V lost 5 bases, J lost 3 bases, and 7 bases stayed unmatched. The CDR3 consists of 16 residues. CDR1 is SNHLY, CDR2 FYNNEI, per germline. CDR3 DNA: TGTGCCAGCAGTTACAACCGACAGGGGGACACCGGGGAGCTGTTTTTT. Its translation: CASSYNRQGDTGELFF.

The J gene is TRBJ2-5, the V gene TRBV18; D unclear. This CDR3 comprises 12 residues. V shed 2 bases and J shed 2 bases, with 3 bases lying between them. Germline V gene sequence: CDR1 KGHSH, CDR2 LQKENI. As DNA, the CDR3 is TGTGCCAGCTCACCAACTCAAGAGACCCAGTACTTC. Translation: CASSPTQETQYF.

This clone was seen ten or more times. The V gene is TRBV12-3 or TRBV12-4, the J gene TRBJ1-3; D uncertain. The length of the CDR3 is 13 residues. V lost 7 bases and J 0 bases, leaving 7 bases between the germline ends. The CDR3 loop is CASTQNSGNTIYF. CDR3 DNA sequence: TGTGCCAGCACACAGAACTCTGGAAACACCATATATTTT.

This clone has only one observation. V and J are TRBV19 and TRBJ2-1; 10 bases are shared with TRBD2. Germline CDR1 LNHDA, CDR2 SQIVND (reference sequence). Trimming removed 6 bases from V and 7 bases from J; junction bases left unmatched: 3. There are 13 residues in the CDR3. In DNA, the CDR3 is TGTGCCAGTAGGATTAGCGGGGGGAATGAGCAGTTCTTC. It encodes CASRISGGNEQFF.

CDR3 nucleotides: TGTGCCAGCAGCGTAACAGGGACTGAAGCTTTCTTT. Translating gives CASSVTGTEAFF. The chain is built from TRBV11-3 and TRBJ1-1, with D possibly being TRBD1 (6 bases). The CDR3 is 12 residues long. The V and J ends lost 5 bases and 5 bases respectively, with 9 bases between them. CDR1 and CDR2 (germline): SGHNT, YENEEA.

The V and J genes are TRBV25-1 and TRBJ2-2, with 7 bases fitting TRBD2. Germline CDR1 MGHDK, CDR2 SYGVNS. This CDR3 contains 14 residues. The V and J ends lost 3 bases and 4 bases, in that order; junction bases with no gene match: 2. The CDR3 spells CASSESGGTGELFF. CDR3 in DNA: TGTGCCAGCAGTGAGTCGGGGGGCACCGGGGAGCTGTTTTTT. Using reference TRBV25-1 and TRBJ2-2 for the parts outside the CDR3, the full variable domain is EADIYQTPRYLVIGTGKKITLECSQTMGHDKMYWYQQDPGMELHLIHYSYGVNSTEKGDLSSESTVSRIRTEHFPLTLESARPSHTSQYLCASSESGGTGELFFGEGSRLTVL.

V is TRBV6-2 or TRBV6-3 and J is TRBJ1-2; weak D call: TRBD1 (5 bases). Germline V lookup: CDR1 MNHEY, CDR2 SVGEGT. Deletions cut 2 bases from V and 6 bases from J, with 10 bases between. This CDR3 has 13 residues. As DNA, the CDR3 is TGTGCCAGCAGTTACGACAAACAGGATGGCTACACCTTC. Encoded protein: CASSYDKQDGYTF.

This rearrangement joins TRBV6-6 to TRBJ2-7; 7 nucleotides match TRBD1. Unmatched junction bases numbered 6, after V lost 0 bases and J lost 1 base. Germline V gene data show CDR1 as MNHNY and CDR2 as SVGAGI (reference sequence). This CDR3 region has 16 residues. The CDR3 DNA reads TGTGCCAGCAGTTACTCCGGACAGGTCCGGTCCTACGAGCAGTACTTC. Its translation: CASSYSGQVRSYEQYF.

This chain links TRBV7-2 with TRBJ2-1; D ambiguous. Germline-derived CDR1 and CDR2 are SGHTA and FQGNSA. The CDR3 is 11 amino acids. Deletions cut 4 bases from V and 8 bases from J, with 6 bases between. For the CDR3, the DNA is TGTGCCAGCAGCTATACAGATGAGCAGTTCTTC. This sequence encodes CASSYTDEQFF.

The CDR3 loop reads CASSRTGTANTGELFF. CDR3 nucleotides: TGTGCCAGCTCACGCACAGGGACCGCGAACACCGGGGAGCTGTTTTTT. V is TRBV18 and J is TRBJ2-2; a possible D gene is TRBD1 (6 bases). Germline V lookup: CDR1 KGHSH, CDR2 LQKENI. V was pared by 4 bases and J by 0 bases, with 12 bases between. The CDR3 runs to 16 residues.